These 6 T cell receptor beta chains were sequenced from one sample in a study of human T cells and chemical hapten exposure. TCRdb re-called the RACE reads with MiXCR, one entry per CDR3 protein. The sample has about 97,000 distinct CDR3 sequences, roughly a quarter seen once; the top ten hold about 9.4%. Time point meaning: patch test 3, about 24 weeks after DPC sensitization. Regarding treatment: therapeutic diphenylcyclopropenone sensitization with weekly scalp DPC. Here the sequenced sample was whole blood, taken in connection with sensitization to the hapten diphenylcyclopropenone (DPC). The receptors here all came from a man in his forties with alopecia areata. Some clones in this sample may be carry-over from other donors' samples.

This sequence joins TRBV27 and TRBJ2-1; D might be TRBD1 or TRBD2, each matching 6 bases. The germline V gene encodes CDR1 MNHEY and CDR2 SMNVEV (reference sequence). V was trimmed by 3 bases and J by 5 bases, leaving 14 bases between them. The CDR3 length is 15 residues. Here the CDR3 reads CASSFLYGGHNEQFF. CDR3 sequence (DNA): TGTGCCAGCAGTTTCTTATATGGGGGGCACAATGAGCAGTTCTTC.

The chain uses TRBV11-2 and TRBJ2-2, with TRBD1 matching over 8 bases. The CDR3 extends over 15 amino acids. Germline values: CDR1 SGHAT, CDR2 FQNNGV. The V gene end was trimmed by 5 bases and the J gene end by 5 bases; junction bases not matched to a gene: 7. The CDR3 DNA follows: TGTGCCAGCAGCCCTAGGACAGGGAGTACCGGGGAGCTGTTTTTT. This codes for CASSPRTGSTGELFF.

The chain carries TRBV12-2 and TRBJ2-3; the table's D call, TRBD1, was not checked against the DNA. TRBV12-2 has pseudogene status. The CDR3 has 17 residues. CDR3 residues: CASRLPTYRGSADTQYF. CDR3 in DNA: TGTGCAAGTCGCTTACCAACATACCGGGGGAGCGCAGATACGCAGTATTTT.

The chain employs TRBV7-9 and TRBJ1-4, with D possibly TRBD1 on 6 matching bases. This CDR3 is built from 13 residues. CDR1 SEHNR and CDR2 FQNEAQ come from the germline V gene (reference sequence). The germline V and J ends were trimmed by 7 bases and 4 bases, with 10 bases remaining between them. CDR3 sequence: CASKTGDNEKLFF. For the CDR3, the DNA is TGTGCCAGCAAGACAGGTGATAATGAAAAACTGTTTTTT.

The CDR3 nucleotides are TGTGCCAGCAGCTTAGCTAACGGCGGGATGGGCACAGATACGCAGTATTTT. The encoded protein is CASSLANGGMGTDTQYF. The gene calls are TRBV7-2 and TRBJ2-3, with D perhaps matching TRBD2 (6 bases). Trimming shortened V by 0 bases and J by 1 base, and 14 bases separated the two germline ends. The CDR3 has 17 amino acids. Germline V gene lookup returns CDR1 SGHTA and CDR2 FQGNSA. The whole variable domain, filled in from reference TRBV7-2 and TRBJ2-3, reads GAGVSQSPSNKVTEKGKDVELRCDPISGHTALYWYRQSLGQGLEFLIYFQGNSAPDKSGLPSDRFSAERTGGSVSTLTIQRTQQEDSAVYLCASSLANGGMGTDTQYFGPGTRLTVL.

By sample fraction, this clonotype is medium-sized. This sequence joins TRBV24-1 and TRBJ2-7, with unresolved D. V lost 10 bases and J lost 3, with 27 bases in between. This CDR3 is built from 17 residues. CDR1 is KGHDR, CDR2 SFDVKD, per germline. CDR3 sequence (DNA): TGTGCCACAAAAGGGCCAAGCGCGAACGGATGTTACTACGAGCAGTACTTC. Translating gives CATKGPSANGCYYEQYF.